What follows is one T cell receptor (beta chain) and its context. The second PCR ran about 6 to 12 cycles with a sample-barcoded 5' primer and J-beta primers. TCRdb passed the 5' RACE reads through MiXCR, listing each CDR3 protein once. This table holds some 710,000 distinct CDR3 sequences, over 20% found once. The entry originates in a study of blood T cells in healthy people across ages. The V end was cut by 6 bases, the J end by 0 bases, with 9 bases between. This CDR3 spans 14 amino acids. Germline V gives CDR1 DFQATT, CDR2 SNEGSKA (reference sequence). J is TRBJ2-6 and V is TRBV20-1, with D tentatively TRBD1 (5 bases). Source material: blood. The TCR was taken from a man between 65 and 85 years old in good health. CDR3 residues: CSAPTVSGANVLTF. CDR3 in DNA: TGCAGTGCACCGACAGTCTCTGGGGCCAACGTCCTGACTTTC.